This paragraph covers one TCR beta chain sequence. A read error may produce the germline difference seen at one junction end. These data are taken from a study of PD-1 blockade in classical Hodgkin lymphoma. This CDR3 contains 14 residues. CDR1 and CDR2 (germline): LNHDA, SQIVND (reference sequence). Specified time point: cycle 4 day 1 (C4D1), after 6 weeks of nivolumab. Brentuximab vedotin exposure varied among the patients, all of whom had relapsed after autologous stem cell transplantation. Thawed PBMCs were subjected to magnetic negative selection, which yielded isolated CD8+ T cells. Sequenced by immunoSEQ multiplex PCR; TCRdb stores in-frame clones only, minus some. The sample holds more than 9,500 clones; about 88% are singletons and the top ten take under 45%.

This clonotype originated in a human donor with classical Hodgkin lymphoma. The donor label of this sample is uncertain. V is TRBV19 and J is TRBJ1-2; perhaps TRBD1 as D (5 bases). Sequencing was performed on CD8+ T cells from blood, taken before the fourth cycle of nivolumab. CDR3 nucleotides: TGTGCCAGTAGTCCAACGGGACCGACCTATGGCTACAGCTTC. Encoded protein: CASSPTGPTYGYSF.